These 15 T cell receptor beta chains originate from one sample sequenced in a study of blood T cells in healthy people across ages. Through a sample-barcoded 5' primer and a J-beta primer mix, a second PCR was run for about 6 to 12 cycles. TCRdb called the 5' RACE reads again in MiXCR, with one record for every CDR3 protein. The table has hundreds of thousands of distinct CDR3 sequences, around 45% seen once; the top ten hold around a third. Sample: blood. The receptors were gathered from a woman aged 60-75 years in good health.

The CDR3 region has the DNA TGTGCCAGCAGCGTAGGGGGTACTAGCGGTTTCAATGAGCAGTTCTTC. As protein: CASSVGGTSGFNEQFF. The J gene is TRBJ2-1, the V gene TRBV9; TRBD2 aligns across 8 bases. Per the germline V gene, CDR1 is SGDLS and CDR2 is YYNGEE. Trimming cost V 0 bases and J 6 bases; bases outside gene matches: 8. This CDR3 has 16 amino acids.

The chain combines TRBV6-5 with TRBJ2-7, with D perhaps matching TRBD2 (5 bases). The CDR3 spans 13 residues. Trimming took 2 bases from V and 3 from J, leaving 8 bases between them. The germline V gene encodes CDR1 MNHEY and CDR2 SVGAGI. The CDR3 sequence: CASSYREGYEQYF. For the CDR3, the DNA is TGTGCCAGCAGTTACCGAGAGGGCTACGAGCAGTACTTC.

The chain recombines TRBV7-2 with TRBJ2-1; 8 bases are shared with TRBD2. The CDR3 length is 19 residues. Germline lookup yields CDR1 SGHTA and CDR2 FQGNSA. The trim removed 3 bases at V and 6 bases at J, leaving 19 bases unmatched. The CDR3 reads CASSFRREGLSKTRNEQFF. As DNA, the CDR3 is TGTGCCAGCAGCTTTCGCCGGGAGGGCCTATCCAAAACCCGCAATGAGCAGTTCTTC.

The chain has TRBV20-1 and TRBJ1-6; D possibly corresponds to TRBD1 (6 bases). From germline, CDR1 is DFQATT and CDR2 SNEGSKA (reference sequence). The CDR3 covers 13 residues. CDR3 bases: TGCAGCCCGCGGGGAGGGGGAAAGTCACCCCTCCACTTT. Translation: CSPRGGGKSPLHF.

The chain carries TRBV6-2 or TRBV6-3 and TRBJ2-1; the D call may be TRBD1 or TRBD2 (5 bases each). The CDR3 consists of 17 residues. With 6 bases removed from V and 4 bases from J, the gap between germline ends came to 22 bases. Germline V lookup: CDR1 MNHEY, CDR2 SVGEGT. The CDR3: CASRYRGFGSLYNEQFF. The CDR3 DNA reads as TGTGCCAGCAGATATAGGGGTTTTGGGAGTTTATACAATGAGCAGTTCTTC.

This clonotype was seen just once. The chain couples TRBV15 to TRBJ2-5, with a tentative D call TRBD2 (6 bases). Per germline, CDR1 LNHNV and CDR2 YYDKDF (reference sequence). The CDR3 runs to 13 residues. Trimming cost V 5 bases and J 11 bases, with 18 bases left between them. Written as DNA, the CDR3 is TGTGCCACCAGCGGCCCTTGGGGGGATGAGCAGTACTTC. Amino acids: CATSGPWGDEQYF.

V gene TRBV7-9 combines with J gene TRBJ1-4, with a possible D match to TRBD1 (5 bases). Germline CDR1 and CDR2: SEHNR and FQNEAQ (reference sequence). The V end was cut by 3 bases, the J end by 8 bases, with 13 bases between. The CDR3 extends over 14 amino acids. The CDR3: CASSLTRGDEKLFF. In nucleotides, the CDR3 is TGTGCCAGCAGCTTGACCCGGGGGGACGAAAAACTGTTTTTT.

V usage is TRBV20-1 and J usage is TRBJ2-7, with 9 bases identical to TRBD2. The CDR3 has 14 amino acids. Losses at the gene ends were 6 bases for V and 2 bases for J; bases not matched to a gene: 8. Germline CDR1 reads DFQATT; CDR2 reads SNEGSKA (reference sequence). The CDR3: CSAVGGLAAYEQYF. The CDR3 DNA reads TGCAGTGCGGTGGGGGGACTAGCCGCCTACGAGCAGTACTTC.

Ten or more counts support this clonotype. The CDR3 nucleotides read TGTGCCAGCAGGGCCGGGACAGGGAATGAGCAGTTCTTC. It yields the protein CASRAGTGNEQFF. The chain carries TRBV6-6 and TRBJ2-1; 9 positions match TRBD1. The CDR3 loop spans 13 amino acids. J lost 7 bases, V lost 6 bases, and 4 bases had no gene match. CDR1 is MNHNY and CDR2 is SVGAGI in the germline V gene (reference sequence).

This clonotype was recorded many times. The chain is built from TRBV4-2 and TRBJ2-3; 9 bases align to TRBD2. V gave up 4 bases and J gave up 4 bases; unmatched junction bases: 12. The CDR3 length is 17 residues. In germline, CDR1 is LGHNA, CDR2 YNFKEQ. The CDR3: CASSPVHTGGRADTQYF. DNA for the CDR3: TGTGCCAGCAGCCCGGTCCATACTGGCGGGAGGGCAGATACGCAGTATTTT.

J is TRBJ1-4 and V is TRBV7-3; possible D gene TRBD1, 5 bases. Trimming took 4 bases from V and 7 from J, leaving 22 bases between them. CDR3 length equals 17 residues. Germline lookup yields CDR1 SGHTA and CDR2 FQGTGA. The CDR3 loop is CASSSGPGREAIEKLFF. CDR3 DNA sequence: TGTGCCAGCAGCTCGGGGCCCGGGAGGGAGGCTATTGAAAAACTGTTTTTT.

The chain couples TRBV5-1 to TRBJ2-5; D remains ambiguous. This CDR3 contains 13 residues. Germline V gene sequence: CDR1 SGHRS, CDR2 YFSETQ. Trimming removed 1 base from V and 2 bases from J, with 6 bases in between. This CDR3 is CASSLFVQETQYF. CDR3 nucleotides: TGCGCCAGCAGCTTGTTCGTACAAGAGACCCAGTACTTC.

The V call is TRBV6-4, the J call TRBJ2-1; possible D gene TRBD2, 6 bases. There are 11 residues in the CDR3. Per the germline V gene, CDR1 is MRHNA and CDR2 is SNTAGT. V lost 2 bases, J lost 10 bases, and 6 bases lay in between. CDR3 region: CASSDSGEQFF. CDR3 DNA sequence: TGTGCCAGCAGTGACAGCGGGGAGCAGTTCTTC.

The V call is TRBV27, the J call TRBJ2-1; the match to TRBD2 covers 9 bases. The CDR3 contains 14 residues. In germline, CDR1 is MNHEY, CDR2 SMNVEV (reference sequence). V lost 5 bases, J lost 12 bases, and 11 bases stayed unmatched. The CDR3 loop reads CASSPRTAGGWQFF. CDR3 in DNA: TGTGCCAGCAGTCCACGGACAGCGGGGGGATGGCAGTTCTTC.

This clonotype has more than one count but fewer than ten. The chain carries TRBV6-2 or TRBV6-3 and TRBJ2-1, with D hard to call. Deletions cut 2 bases from V and 2 bases from J, with 13 bases between. CDR1 is MNHEY, CDR2 SVGEGT, per germline. CDR3 size: 16 residues. This chain's CDR3 is CASSYEWQAPYNEQFF. The CDR3 DNA is TGTGCCAGCAGTTACGAATGGCAAGCCCCCTACAATGAGCAGTTCTTC.